Below are 23 T cell receptor beta chains sequenced from a single sample in a study of shared clonotypes between healthy human individuals. Here immunoSEQ multiplex PCR was the method, and the copy in TCRdb shows in-frame clones only, minus some. In the table there are around 2.5 million clones, approximately 93% of which are singletons. The sequenced material came from naive CD4+ T cells from PBMCs. Described subset: CD45RA+ positively selected. The receptors derive from a man younger than 35 in good health. Some clones in this sample may be carry-over from other donors' samples.

About this clone itself: In the same sample, other DNA sequences code for this CDR3. The chain has TRBV7-3 and TRBJ2-2, with 16 nucleotides matching TRBD2. The germline gives CDR1 SGHTA, CDR2 FQGTGA. V dropped 5 bases and J dropped 5; count of bases not matched to a gene: 5. The CDR3 is 17 amino acids. The DNA of the CDR3 is TGTGCCAGCAGCCCCGGGACTAGCGGGAGGGGGACCGGGGAGCTGTTTTTT. This translates into CASSPGTSGRGTGELFF.

Worth noting for this clone: This sample includes further DNA sequences coding for the same CDR3. The chain links TRBV28 to TRBJ1-1; D uncertain. CDR3 length: 11 residues. Trimming left V 7 bases short and J 2 bases short, with 5 bases between. Germline V lookup: CDR1 MDHEN, CDR2 SYDVKM. The CDR3 DNA reads TGTGCCAGCACCTCAAACACTGAAGCTTTCTTT. This translates into CASTSNTEAFF.

The chain recombines TRBV19 with TRBJ1-1; tentative D call: TRBD1 (6 bases). From germline, CDR1 is LNHDA and CDR2 SQIVND (reference sequence). V was cut by 7 bases and J by 1 base, with 19 bases left in between. CDR3 length: 16 amino acids. The CDR3 sequence: CASIPQGQSANTEAFF. The CDR3 DNA reads TGTGCCAGTATTCCGCAGGGGCAGAGCGCGAACACTGAAGCTTTCTTT. The whole variable domain, remainder taken from reference TRBV19 and TRBJ1-1, is DGGITQSPKYLFRKEGQNVTLSCEQNLNHDAMYWYRQDPGQGLRLIYYSQIVNDFQKGDIAEGYSVSREKKESFPLTVTSAQKNPTAFYLCASIPQGQSANTEAFFGQGTRLTVV.

Here the CDR3 reads CASSLGTAPYGYTF. Here the CDR3 DNA reads TGTGCCAGCAGCTTAGGGACGGCCCCTTATGGCTACACCTTC. The chain couples TRBV7-2 to TRBJ1-2; D gene ambiguous. The V end was cut by 1 base, the J end by 5 bases, with 11 bases between. Germline V lookup: CDR1 SGHTA, CDR2 FQGNSA. This CDR3 contains 14 residues.

This clone was seen only once. V usage is TRBV6-5 and J usage is TRBJ2-1; possible D gene TRBD1, 7 bases. Looked up from germline, CDR1 is MNHEY and CDR2 is SVGAGI. CDR3 length: 15 residues. V lost 2 bases and J 4 bases, leaving 12 bases between the germline ends. The CDR3 protein is CASSYGGTEYNEQFF. The CDR3 coding sequence is TGTGCCAGCAGTTACGGAGGGACAGAGTACAATGAGCAGTTCTTC.

The V call is TRBV18, the J call TRBJ2-3, with 10 bases aligning to TRBD2. Germline-derived CDR1 and CDR2 are KGHSH and LQKENI. This CDR3 is built from 17 residues. The junction had 14 bases not matched to a gene; V was cut back by 5 bases and J by 6 bases. The CDR3: CASSKRSLAGVSDTQYF. The CDR3 DNA reads as TGTGCCAGCTCAAAACGGTCCCTAGCGGGAGTAAGTGATACGCAGTATTTT.

This clone was detected a few times. The V gene is TRBV11-2, the J gene TRBJ1-5, with D uncertain. V was pared by 2 bases and J by 3 bases, with 5 bases between. The CDR3 runs to 13 residues. CDR1 SGHAT and CDR2 FQNNGV come from the germline V gene. DNA for the CDR3: TGTGCCAGCAGCTTATCACCCAATCAGCCCCAGCATTTT. Amino acid sequence: CASSLSPNQPQHF.

This chain uses TRBV7-2 with TRBJ2-2, with D hard to call. Germline-derived CDR1 and CDR2 are SGHTA and FQGNSA. V dropped 3 bases and J dropped 4 bases, with 3 bases sitting between them. CDR3 length: 12 amino acids. The CDR3 nucleotides are TGTGCCAGCAGCTTCGTCACCGGGGAGCTGTTTTTT. Its translation is CASSFVTGELFF.

The chain couples TRBV10-3 to TRBJ2-7; 8 nucleotides match TRBD2. The CDR3 totals 15 residues. The V gene end was trimmed by 4 bases and the J gene end by 0 bases; junction bases not matched to a gene: 5. Germline CDR1 ENHRY, CDR2 SYGVKD. The CDR3, as DNA: TGTGCCATCAGTGCGGGGGGGGCCCTCTCCTACGAGCAGTACTTC. The encoded protein is CAISAGGALSYEQYF.

Concerning this clone: Other DNA sequences in this sample translate to the same CDR3. The rearrangement joins TRBV19 to TRBJ2-2; the D is unclear. This CDR3 has 14 amino acids. V gave up 3 bases and J gave up 1 base, with 6 bases separating them. Germline V lookup: CDR1 LNHDA, CDR2 SQIVND (reference sequence). CDR3 sequence (DNA): TGTGCCAGTAGTATCTCCAGGAACACCGGGGAGCTGTTTTTT. Amino acids: CASSISRNTGELFF.

This chain joins TRBV29-1 and TRBJ1-2; maybe TRBD1 (6 bases). Germline V gives CDR1 SQVTM, CDR2 ANQGSEA. The CDR3 sequence is 12 residues long. Trimming cost V 1 base and J 8 bases, with 11 bases left between them. As DNA, the CDR3 is TGCAGCGTTGAAGGGAGGGGGAAGGGCTACACCTTC. Translated, it gives CSVEGRGKGYTF.

The chain is built from TRBV6-6 and TRBJ2-2, with no clear D. Trimming shortened V by 5 bases and J by 1 base, and 11 bases separated the two germline ends. CDR3 size: 15 residues. Germline CDR1 and CDR2: MNHNY and SVGAGI (reference sequence). CDR3 coding DNA: TGTGCCAGCAGTGACCGCTGGGGGAACACCGGGGAGCTGTTTTTT. As protein: CASSDRWGNTGELFF.

J is TRBJ1-3 and V is TRBV6-5, with 7 bases aligning to TRBD1. CDR3 length equals 13 residues. Germline V gene data show CDR1 as MNHEY and CDR2 as SVGAGI. The CDR3 loop is CATGLFSGNTIYF. The DNA for the CDR3 is TGTGCGACAGGGCTTTTCTCTGGAAACACCATATATTTT.

The chain carries TRBV6-1 and TRBJ2-3; TRBD1 is a possible D gene (7 bases). Trimming removed 2 bases from V and 2 bases from J, with 17 bases in between. Germline lookup yields CDR1 MNHNS and CDR2 SASEGT. CDR3 length equals 17 residues. The CDR3 sequence is CASSEPSGGIITDTQYF. CDR3 coding DNA: TGTGCCAGCAGTGAACCGTCAGGGGGGATAATCACAGATACGCAGTATTTT.

V usage is TRBV5-1 and J usage is TRBJ2-2; D remains unclear. The germline V gene encodes CDR1 SGHRS and CDR2 YFSETQ. Trimming took off 4 bases at V and 4 bases at J, with 11 bases between the two ends. The CDR3 is 14 residues long. CDR3 loop: CASSPGGRTGELFF. In DNA, the CDR3 is TGCGCCAGCAGCCCCGGCGGACGCACCGGGGAGCTGTTTTTT.

The V and J genes are TRBV15 and TRBJ2-7; 9 nucleotides line up with TRBD1. The CDR3 is made up of 19 amino acids. Germline CDR1 reads LNHNV; CDR2 reads YYDKDF (reference sequence). V was pared by 0 bases and J by 0 bases, with 12 bases of the junction left unmatched. The DNA of the CDR3 is TGTGCCACCAGCAGAGACCCGTCGGGACAGGGTACTACCTCCTACGAGCAGTACTTC. Protein sequence: CATSRDPSGQGTTSYEQYF.

The genes are TRBV27 and TRBJ2-7, with TRBD1 as a possible D gene (5 bases). The V and J ends lost 7 bases and 7 bases respectively, with 20 bases between them. CDR1 MNHEY and CDR2 SMNVEV come from the germline V gene (reference sequence). The CDR3 consists of 14 residues. The CDR3, as DNA: TGTGCCAGCAACAACCTGGGGCCCCCCAAGGAGCAGTACTTC. This translates into CASNNLGPPKEQYF.

The chain links TRBV10-3 to TRBJ1-2; D is possibly TRBD1 (6 bases). The CDR3 totals 14 residues. Per the germline V gene, CDR1 is ENHRY and CDR2 is SYGVKD. V lost 6 bases to trimming and J lost 1 base, with 12 bases between them. The CDR3 region has the DNA TGTGCCATCAGCGCGCAACAGGGTAACTATGGCTACACCTTC. It codes for CAISAQQGNYGYTF.

The chain links TRBV5-4 to TRBJ1-1, with 7 nucleotides matching TRBD1. This CDR3 contains 13 residues. The V segment lost 6 bases and the J segment 4 bases; nucleotides outside the gene matches: 6. Germline lookup yields CDR1 SGHNT and CDR2 YYREEE (reference sequence). CDR3 loop: CASKTGSGTEAFF. CDR3 coding DNA: TGTGCCAGCAAGACAGGGTCGGGCACTGAAGCTTTCTTT.

CDR3 coding DNA: TGTGCCAGCAGCTTAGGCCGTTACGCTGAAGCTTTCTTT. It yields the protein CASSLGRYAEAFF. V and J are TRBV7-6 and TRBJ1-1; no firm D call. Germline values: CDR1 SGHVS, CDR2 FNYEAQ. The germline V and J ends were trimmed by 1 base and 6 bases, with 9 bases remaining between them. CDR3 length: 13 residues.

The chain employs TRBV2 and TRBJ2-7, with 11 nucleotides matching TRBD2. Germline loops: CDR1 SNHLY, CDR2 FYNNEI. CDR3 length equals 17 residues. V was clipped by 6 bases and J by 3 bases; unmatched bases: 13. CDR3: CASRAGTSGSGYYEQYF. The DNA of the CDR3 is TGTGCCAGCAGAGCCGGGACTAGCGGCTCGGGATACTACGAGCAGTACTTC.

The chain uses TRBV10-3 and TRBJ1-4; 7 nucleotides match TRBD1. Germline CDR1 ENHRY, CDR2 SYGVKD. V trimming: 6 bases; J trimming: 5 bases; junction bases outside the gene matches: 9. This CDR3 region has 15 residues. The CDR3 DNA reads TGTGCCATCAGCGCCCGGGGACAGCTAAATGAAAAACTGTTTTTT. Translated, it gives CAISARGQLNEKLFF.

Concerning this clone: Distinct nucleotide sequences in the sample also encode this CDR3. The CDR3 sequence is CASSQGQGQPQHF. The CDR3 DNA sequence: TGTGCCAGCAGCCAAGGGCAGGGTCAGCCCCAGCATTTT. This rearrangement joins TRBV14 to TRBJ1-5; tentative D call: TRBD1 (5 bases). V shed 1 base and J shed 6 bases, with 7 bases lying between them. CDR1 is SGHDN and CDR2 is FVKESK in the germline V gene. The CDR3 totals 13 residues.